These 30 T cell receptor beta chains were all obtained from the same sample, sequenced in a study of blood T cells in healthy people across ages. Through a sample-barcoded 5' primer and a J-beta primer mix, a second PCR was run for roughly 6 to 12 cycles. TCRdb analysed the 5' RACE reads with MiXCR anew, one entry per CDR3 protein. The table lists some 900,000 distinct CDR3 sequences, 29% of them singletons. Sequenced sample: blood. The receptors shown here come from a woman of 80 years or more in good health.

This clonotype showed up many times. The V call is TRBV20-1, the J call TRBJ2-7; D gene uncertain. CDR1 and CDR2 (germline): DFQATT, SNEGSKA (reference sequence). CDR3 size: 12 residues. The V and J ends lost 3 bases and 4 bases respectively, with 10 bases between them. Here the CDR3 DNA reads TGCAGTGCTAGGAATGACCGATACGAGCAGTACTTC. Translation gives CSARNDRYEQYF.

This clonotype has a count of ten or more. V usage is TRBV4-3 and J usage is TRBJ2-1; 11 bases agree with TRBD2. V dropped 0 bases and J dropped 8; count of bases not matched to a gene: 15. The CDR3 is 19 residues long. Germline V CDR1 and CDR2: LGHNA, YSLEER. The CDR3, as DNA: TGCGCCAGCAGCCAAGATGGGGCTAGCGGGGGGTTATTGAGGGATGAGCAGTTCTTC. It yields the protein CASSQDGASGGLLRDEQFF.

In regard to this clonotype: This clone may be a read error of a much larger clone one base away. The CDR3 region is CAWRGERRGETQYF. In DNA, the CDR3 is TGTGCCTGGAGAGGGGAGCGGAGGGGGGAGACCCAGTACTTC. The chain couples TRBV30 to TRBJ2-5; D might be TRBD1 or TRBD2, each matching 6 bases. The CDR3 sequence is 14 residues long. Trimming pared 3 bases from V and 5 bases from J, leaving 16 bases between. Germline values: CDR1 GTSNPN, CDR2 SVGIG (reference sequence). Full variable domain (rest looked up from reference TRBV30 and TRBJ2-5): SQTIHQWPATLVQPVGSPLSLECTVEGTSNPNLYWYRQAAGRGLQLLFYSVGIGQISSEVPQNLSASRPQDRQFILSSKKLLLSDSGFYLCAWRGERRGETQYFGPGTRLLVL.

This clonotype was picked up many times. The V and J genes are TRBV5-1 and TRBJ2-5; 10 positions match TRBD1. The germline gives CDR1 SGHRS, CDR2 YFSETQ. With V trimmed by 4 bases and J by 4 bases, 7 bases remained unmatched. CDR3 size: 15 residues. The CDR3 DNA reads TGCGCCAGCAGCCGGACAGGGGGAGTGACAGAGACCCAGTACTTC. It specifies CASSRTGGVTETQYF. The full variable domain, with the rest looked up from reference TRBV5-1 and TRBJ2-5, is KAGVTQTPRYLIKTRGQQVTLSCSPISGHRSVSWYQQTPGQGLQFLFEYFSETQRNKGNFPGRFSGRQFSNSRSEMNVSTLELGDSALYLCASSRTGGVTETQYFGPGTRLLVL.

This clonotype was recorded at least ten times. V usage is TRBV4-3 and J usage is TRBJ2-1; TRBD2 matches at 11 bases. With 3 bases clipped from V and 6 bases from J, the junction kept 13 bases outside the gene matches. This CDR3 comprises 18 residues. Germline CDR1 reads LGHNA; CDR2 reads YSLEER. CDR3 protein: CASSHLPRAGLAVNEQFF. The DNA for the CDR3 is TGCGCCAGCAGCCACCTCCCCAGAGCGGGACTAGCGGTCAATGAGCAGTTCTTC.

This clonotype was recorded many times. V and J are TRBV27 and TRBJ2-7; 9 nucleotides match TRBD1. CDR1 is MNHEY, CDR2 SMNVEV, per germline (reference sequence). This CDR3 spans 13 amino acids. J lost 8 bases, V lost 3 bases, and 5 bases had no gene match. The CDR3 is CASSFLGQGKQYF. DNA for the CDR3: TGTGCCAGCAGTTTTCTGGGACAGGGCAAGCAGTACTTC.

This clonotype occurred many times. The V gene is TRBV5-1, the J gene TRBJ2-6; D is tentatively TRBD1 or TRBD2 (5 bases each). This CDR3 spans 16 amino acids. Trimming removed 0 bases from V and 1 base from J, with 8 bases in between. Germline V gives CDR1 SGHRS, CDR2 YFSETQ. The chain's CDR3 is CASSLAGASGANVLTF. The CDR3 bases are TGCGCCAGCAGCTTGGCCGGGGCGTCTGGGGCCAACGTCCTGACTTTC. Filled out from reference TRBV5-1 and TRBJ2-6, the complete variable domain reads KAGVTQTPRYLIKTRGQQVTLSCSPISGHRSVSWYQQTPGQGLQFLFEYFSETQRNKGNFPGRFSGRQFSNSRSEMNVSTLELGDSALYLCASSLAGASGANVLTFGAGSRLTVL.

For this clonotype: A much larger clone sits a single nucleotide away, making a read error possible. V and J are TRBV7-2 and TRBJ1-2; D gene unclear. This CDR3 has 14 residues. V was clipped by 0 bases and J by 8 bases, with 13 bases between them. Per germline, CDR1 SGHTA and CDR2 FQGNSA. The chain's CDR3 is CASSLAEVTLGYTF. The CDR3 DNA reads TGTGCCAGCAGCTTAGCGGAGGTTACTTTGGGCTACACCTTC.

This clonotype was counted many times. The rearrangement links TRBV5-1 to TRBJ2-1, with a tentative D call TRBD2 (5 bases). Germline values: CDR1 SGHRS, CDR2 YFSETQ. This CDR3 is built from 14 residues. V lost 1 base and J 6 bases, leaving 11 bases between the germline ends. The CDR3 protein is CASSLSGKSNEQFF. The CDR3 DNA reads TGCGCCAGCAGCTTGTCGGGGAAGTCCAATGAGCAGTTCTTC.

In the case of this clonotype: Just one base apart from a much larger clone, this may be a read error. The CDR3 sequence is CASSYPAATQEAQYF. The CDR3 DNA is TGTGCCAGCAGTTACCCGGCGGCTACCCAAGAGGCCCAGTACTTC. This chain links TRBV6-2 or TRBV6-3 with TRBJ2-7; D remains ambiguous. Germline assignment: CDR1 MNHEY and CDR2 SVGEGT. Trimming pared 2 bases from V and 10 bases from J, leaving 21 bases between. CDR3 size: 15 residues.

The chain is built from TRBV30 and TRBJ2-1, with 9 bases aligning to TRBD1. CDR3 length: 14 residues. Germline values: CDR1 GTSNPN, CDR2 SVGIG (reference sequence). Trimming at V came to 3 bases and at J to 13 bases, leaving 13 bases not matched to a gene. The CDR3 DNA reads as TGTGCCTGGAGCTCCGGGACAGGGAGGGAGACCCAGTTCTTC. Protein sequence: CAWSSGTGRETQFF.

This clonotype was detected many times. This chain connects TRBV5-6 to TRBJ1-1; D is possibly TRBD1 (5 bases). Deletions cut 4 bases from V and 4 bases from J, with 17 bases between. The germline CDR1 and CDR2 sequences are SGHDT and YYEEEE. The CDR3 totals 15 residues. The CDR3 DNA reads TGTGCCAGCAGCCTCCCGCTGAGTGGGGGCACTGAAGCTTTCTTT. Its translation: CASSLPLSGGTEAFF.

This clonotype was counted only a few times. The V gene is TRBV18, the J gene TRBJ1-6; 10 bases line up with TRBD1. This CDR3 region has 15 residues. Trimming removed 3 bases from V and 8 bases from J; junction bases left unmatched: 4. The V gene's germline CDR1 is KGHSH and CDR2 LQKENI. CDR3 in amino acids: CASSPYGTGDSPLHF. The CDR3 nucleotides are TGTGCCAGCTCACCCTATGGGACAGGGGATTCACCCCTCCACTTT.

As concerns this clonotype: This may be a read error: a much more frequent sequence differs by one nucleotide. The chain carries TRBV7-9 and TRBJ2-3; 9 bases align to TRBD1. This CDR3 comprises 15 residues. Germline V gene lookup returns CDR1 SEHNR and CDR2 FQNEAQ (reference sequence). In DNA, the CDR3 is TGTGCCGGCAGCCCAAGGACAGGGGTCACAGATACGCAGTATTTT. This codes for CAGSPRTGVTDTQYF. The full variable domain, in which reference TRBV7-9 and TRBJ2-3 provide the parts outside the CDR3, is DTGVSQNPRHKITKRGQNVTFRCDPISEHNRLYWYRQTLGQGPEFLTYFQNEAQLEKSRLLSDRFSAERPKGSFSTLEIQRTEQGDSAMYLCAGSPRTGVTDTQYFGPGTRLTVL.

The rearrangement uses TRBV29-1 and TRBJ2-5; D is undetermined. V was cut by 7 bases and J by 5 bases, with 11 bases left in between. The CDR3 sequence is 11 residues long. CDR1 and CDR2 from the germline V gene are SQVTM and ANQGSEA. DNA of the CDR3: TGCAGCGCTCAGCTAGGGGAGACCCAGTACTTC. This gives the protein CSAQLGETQYF.

The CDR3 coding sequence is TGTGCCAGCAGGAAACGGACAGGGGACGGCTACACCTTC. Translating it yields CASRKRTGDGYTF. The rearrangement links TRBV6-5 to TRBJ1-2; TRBD1 matches 9 bases. The CDR3 has 13 amino acids. CDR1 and CDR2 from the germline V gene are MNHEY and SVGAGI. J lost 8 bases, V lost 6 bases, and 7 bases had no gene match.

The CDR3 DNA follows: TGCGCCAGCAGCTCTGGACAGCAGCATTCACCCCTCCACTTT. This encodes CASSSGQQHSPLHF. This sequence joins TRBV5-1 and TRBJ1-6; tentatively, D is TRBD1 (6 bases). Germline values: CDR1 SGHRS, CDR2 YFSETQ. Trimming removed 3 bases from V and 8 bases from J, with 12 bases in between. This CDR3 spans 14 amino acids.

On this clonotype itself: A much larger clone differs by one base, so this may be a read error. The chain joins TRBV5-1 to TRBJ1-4; a weak D match, TRBD1 (5 bases). V gave up 4 bases and J gave up 6 bases, with 16 bases separating them. The CDR3 is 15 residues long. Germline CDR1 and CDR2: SGHRS and YFSETQ. CDR3 nucleotide sequence: TGCGCCAGCAGCGGTGGGAGGGGAAGGTATGAAAAACTGTTTTTT. The encoded protein is CASSGGRGRYEKLFF.

This clonotype was counted between two and nine times. This rearrangement joins TRBV5-1 to TRBJ2-7; D possibly corresponds to TRBD2 (6 bases). V lost 5 bases and J 7 bases, leaving 16 bases between the germline ends. The CDR3 contains 13 residues. Germline loops: CDR1 SGHRS, CDR2 YFSETQ. The CDR3 is CASRRLGGTEQYF. The CDR3 nucleotides read TGCGCCAGCAGGAGGTTAGGAGGGACGGAGCAGTACTTC.

Ten or more counts support this clonotype. The chain joins TRBV11-2 to TRBJ2-4; 12 nucleotides line up with TRBD2. Germline CDR1 reads SGHAT; CDR2 reads FQNNGV. V trimming: 5 bases; J trimming: 8 bases; junction bases outside the gene matches: 13. The CDR3 has 17 residues. The CDR3 loop reads CASSPPGLAGGRDIQYF. DNA of the CDR3: TGTGCCAGCAGCCCCCCTGGGCTAGCGGGGGGGAGGGACATTCAGTACTTC.

V gene TRBV7-9 combines with J gene TRBJ2-4, with a possible D match to TRBD1 (7 bases). The CDR3 has 20 amino acids. The germline V gene encodes CDR1 SEHNR and CDR2 FQNEAQ (reference sequence). Trimming removed 4 bases at V and 0 bases at J, with 25 bases between. The CDR3 DNA sequence: TGTGCCAGCAGCTCACTACGTGACAGGGTGGGACTCCTAGCCAAAAACATTCAGTACTTC. This sequence encodes CASSSLRDRVGLLAKNIQYF.

Regarding this clonotype: A read error may explain this, as a much larger clone is one base away. In this CDR3 the conserved last residue, phenylalanine or tryptophan, is missing, so a read error is likely. The chain has TRBV12-3 or TRBV12-4 and TRBJ1-2; D is perhaps TRBD1 (5 bases). This CDR3 spans 15 amino acids. Trimming removed 2 bases from V and 4 bases from J, with 14 bases in between. The CDR3 here is CASSLTAGISYGYTC. CDR3 sequence (DNA): TGTGCCAGCAGTTTAACCGCAGGGATCAGCTATGGCTACACCTGC.

Concerning this clonotype itself: A much larger clonotype is one base distant, so this may be a read error. V is TRBV14 and J is TRBJ2-3, with TRBD1 matching over 10 bases. The J segment lost 6 bases and the V segment lost 9 bases, leaving 12 bases of the junction unmatched. Germline CDR1 SGHDN, CDR2 FVKESK. CDR3 length equals 15 residues. The DNA of the CDR3 is TGTGCCAGTGGGGGGACCGGGACAGGGGAGGATACGCAGTATTTT. This encodes CASGGTGTGEDTQYF.

This clonotype was seen a few times. V usage is TRBV12-3 or TRBV12-4 and J usage is TRBJ2-5, with D uncertain. CDR3 size: 14 residues. V was cut by 2 bases and J by 2 bases, with 9 bases left in between. This chain's CDR3 is CASSLRAVQETQYF. CDR3 nucleotides: TGTGCCAGCAGTTTACGGGCGGTACAAGAGACCCAGTACTTC.

Remarks on this clonotype: A single base separates this from a much larger clone, so it may be a read error. The V and J genes are TRBV6-6 and TRBJ1-4; 7 nucleotides agree with TRBD1. Trimming removed 2 bases from V and 6 bases from J; junction bases left unmatched: 3. This CDR3 has 14 amino acids. CDR1 is MNHNY, CDR2 SVGAGI, per germline (reference sequence). The CDR3: CASSYRGLDEKLFF. DNA for the CDR3: TGTGCCAGCAGTTACAGGGGGCTTGATGAAAAACTGTTTTTT.

This clonotype was seen repeatedly, ten times or more. V gene TRBV9 combines with J gene TRBJ2-1; unclear D gene. Per the germline V gene, CDR1 is SGDLS and CDR2 is YYNGEE. CDR3 length equals 12 residues. V shed 2 bases and J shed 0 bases, with 0 bases lying between them. This CDR3 reads CASSVSYNEQFF. The CDR3 DNA reads as TGTGCCAGCAGCGTCTCCTACAATGAGCAGTTCTTC.

As concerns this clonotype: Given the absence of the conserved phenylalanine or tryptophan at the CDR3 end, a read error is likely. V usage is TRBV14 and J usage is TRBJ1-4, with D unclear. The V end lost 4 bases, the J end lost 0 bases, and 6 bases lay between the germline ends. The V gene's germline CDR1 is SGHDN and CDR2 FVKESK. The CDR3 has 14 amino acids. The CDR3 DNA reads TGTGCCAGCAGCCGCGACACAACTAATGAAAAACTGTTTTTG. It yields the protein CASSRDTTNEKLFL.

As to this clonotype: A much more abundant neighbour one base away suggests this may be a read error. The rearrangement links TRBV4-3 to TRBJ2-1; the D gene is possibly TRBD1 (6 bases). The CDR3 spans 16 residues. Germline loops: CDR1 LGHNA, CDR2 YSLEER. CDR3 DNA sequence: TGCGCCAGCAGCCAAGAAAGCAGGGGATCCTACAATGAGCCGTTCTTC. It encodes CASSQESRGSYNEPFF.

The sample holds a few counts of this clonotype. This sequence joins TRBV9 and TRBJ2-3; 9 bases agree with TRBD2. Germline lookup yields CDR1 SGDLS and CDR2 YYNGEE. The ends lost 0 bases at V and 0 bases at J; junction bases unmatched: 17. The length of the CDR3 is 21 residues. DNA of the CDR3: TGTGCCAGCAGCGTAGGCGGAGAGGCTAGCGGGGCCCCGCGCAGCACAGATACGCAGTATTTT. As protein: CASSVGGEASGAPRSTDTQYF. The whole variable domain, filled in from reference TRBV9 and TRBJ2-3, reads DSGVTQTPKHLITATGQRVTLRCSPRSGDLSVYWYQQSLDQGLQFLIQYYNGEERAKGNILERFSAQQFPDLHSELNLSSLELGDSALYFCASSVGGEASGAPRSTDTQYFGPGTRLTVL.

This clonotype was detected ten times or more. The chain recombines TRBV2 with TRBJ2-1, with TRBD2 matching over 7 bases. Germline trimming cut 4 bases from V and 4 bases from J; bases unmatched to any gene: 1. In germline, CDR1 is SNHLY, CDR2 FYNNEI. The CDR3 covers 13 residues. CDR3 sequence reads: CASSVSGYNEQFF. The CDR3 DNA reads TGTGCCAGCAGTGTTAGCGGGTACAATGAGCAGTTCTTC.